The 13 T cell receptor beta chains given below trace back to one sample, sequenced in a study of preoperative IRX-2 immunotherapy in early breast cancer. Documented treatment: preoperative locoregional IRX-2 cytokine immunotherapy. Sequencing was performed with immunoSEQ multiplex PCR; in TCRdb, only in-frame clones are kept and a portion is missing. The repertoire consists of 20,000 to 30,000 clones, with 78% occurring once and the leading ten covering around 2.2%. The material sequenced was lymph node tissue, taken before IRX-2 immunotherapy. The receptors stem from a human donor with breast cancer.

This chain joins TRBV29-1 and TRBJ2-1; 10 bases line up with TRBD2. V lost 8 bases and J lost 4; bases outside the gene matches: 14. Germline assignment: CDR1 SQVTM and CDR2 ANQGSEA. This CDR3 region has 16 residues. CDR3 DNA sequence: TGCAGCTCCTTTCCTTTAGCGGGGGGAAAATACAATGAGCAGTTCTTC. Its translation is CSSFPLAGGKYNEQFF.

The rearrangement links TRBV11-3 to TRBJ2-2; the match to TRBD1 covers 8 bases. The CDR3 sequence is 15 residues long. Trimming removed 5 bases from V and 4 bases from J; junction bases left unmatched: 6. CDR1 SGHNT and CDR2 YENEEA come from the germline V gene. The CDR3 coding sequence is TGTGCCAGCAGCCCCAGGGGGCAGGGCACCGGGGAGCTGTTTTTT. It yields the protein CASSPRGQGTGELFF.

This chain joins TRBV7-1 and TRBJ1-2; D might be TRBD1 (5 bases). TRBV7-1 belongs to the ORF category, with a function that is uncertain. Trimming removed 5 bases from V and 5 bases from J, with 21 bases in between. The CDR3 has 16 residues. CDR3 region: CASSQEDWGRDYGYTF. The CDR3 DNA reads as TGTGCCAGCAGCCAAGAGGATTGGGGCAGGGATTATGGCTACACCTTC.

The chain uses TRBV29-1 and TRBJ2-7; D tentatively fits TRBD1 or TRBD2 (5 bases each). Trimming pared 6 bases from V and 0 bases from J, leaving 18 bases between. Germline lookup yields CDR1 SQVTM and CDR2 ANQGSEA. This CDR3 has 15 amino acids. The CDR3: CSVHIPGRNSYEQYF. In DNA form, the CDR3 reads TGCAGCGTCCACATCCCGGGACGGAACTCCTACGAGCAGTACTTC.

V is TRBV6-8 and J is TRBJ2-6; no firm D call. The germline CDR1 and CDR2 sequences are MNHGY and SAAAGT. The CDR3 sequence is 15 residues long. V was trimmed by 6 bases and J by 4 bases, leaving 13 bases between them. The CDR3 DNA sequence: TGTGCCAGCAGACAAGGCTTGGCAGGGGCCAACGTCCTGACTTTC. Its protein is CASRQGLAGANVLTF.

This chain connects TRBV30 to TRBJ1-3; no clear D. The CDR3 contains 15 residues. The ends were cut back, 4 bases at V and 4 bases at J, with 17 bases in the middle. The V gene's germline CDR1 is GTSNPN and CDR2 SVGIG (reference sequence). CDR3 loop: CAWTPGPFPGNTIYF. In DNA form, the CDR3 reads TGTGCCTGGACCCCAGGACCGTTCCCCGGAAACACCATATATTTT.

V usage is TRBV30 and J usage is TRBJ2-7; 8 bases map to TRBD2. The CDR3 runs to 20 residues. The germline CDR1 and CDR2 sequences are GTSNPN and SVGIG (reference sequence). V shed 3 bases and J 0 bases; nucleotides not matched to a gene: 22. CDR3 DNA: TGTGCCTGGAGCAGAAGAGGCGGGGGGCATCTCTTACGGAGCTCCTACGAGCAGTACTTC. Translation: CAWSRRGGGHLLRSSYEQYF.

The chain recombines TRBV6-8 with TRBJ1-1; D is uncertain. CDR3 length equals 13 residues. Germline assignment: CDR1 MNHGY and CDR2 SAAAGT. V lost 2 bases, J lost 3 bases, and 7 bases lay in between. The CDR3 coding sequence is TGTGCCAGCAGTTACACAGTGGACACTGAAGCTTTCTTT. This sequence encodes CASSYTVDTEAFF.

This rearrangement joins TRBV10-1 to TRBJ2-3; D unresolved. The germline V gene encodes CDR1 WNHNN and CDR2 SYGVQD (reference sequence). This CDR3 has 12 residues. V shed 4 bases and J shed 1 base, with 3 bases lying between them. CDR3 sequence reads: CASSGRTDTQYF. CDR3 coding DNA: TGCGCCAGCAGTGGTCGCACAGATACGCAGTATTTT.

The genes are TRBV11-3 and TRBJ1-1, with D maybe TRBD1 (5 bases). CDR1 and CDR2 (germline): SGHNT, YENEEA. The CDR3 covers 15 residues. V was shortened by 2 bases and J by 2 bases, with 12 bases between the two germline ends. CDR3 DNA sequence: TGTGCCAGCAGCTTAACGACAGTTCTTAACACTGAAGCTTTCTTT. Translating gives CASSLTTVLNTEAFF.

The rearrangement joins TRBV6-1 to TRBJ2-7; maybe TRBD2 (6 bases). Trimming removed 0 bases at V and 3 bases at J, with 18 bases between. The CDR3 contains 17 residues. CDR1 and CDR2 from the germline V gene are MNHNS and SASEGT. This chain's CDR3 is CASSEAGVGGGIYEQYF. The CDR3, as DNA: TGTGCCAGCAGTGAAGCGGGGGTTGGGGGAGGAATCTACGAGCAGTACTTC.

V and J are TRBV1 and TRBJ2-7; the table's D call of TRBD2 was not tested on the DNA. TRBV1 is classified as a pseudogene. The CDR3 length is 16 residues. In DNA, the CDR3 is TGCGCCAGCAGCTTTTCCTACGGCGGCATCCTCTACGAGCAGTACTTC. It yields the protein CASSFSYGGILYEQYF.

This clone was counted a few times. The chain couples TRBV11-3 to TRBJ1-4; D gene ambiguous. V lost 3 bases, J lost 7 bases, and 18 bases lay in between. Per germline, CDR1 SGHNT and CDR2 YENEEA. The CDR3 is made up of 16 amino acids. CDR3 sequence reads: CASSLYESRRSEKLFF. CDR3 nucleotides: TGTGCCAGCAGCTTGTATGAGAGCAGGAGGAGTGAAAAACTGTTTTTT.